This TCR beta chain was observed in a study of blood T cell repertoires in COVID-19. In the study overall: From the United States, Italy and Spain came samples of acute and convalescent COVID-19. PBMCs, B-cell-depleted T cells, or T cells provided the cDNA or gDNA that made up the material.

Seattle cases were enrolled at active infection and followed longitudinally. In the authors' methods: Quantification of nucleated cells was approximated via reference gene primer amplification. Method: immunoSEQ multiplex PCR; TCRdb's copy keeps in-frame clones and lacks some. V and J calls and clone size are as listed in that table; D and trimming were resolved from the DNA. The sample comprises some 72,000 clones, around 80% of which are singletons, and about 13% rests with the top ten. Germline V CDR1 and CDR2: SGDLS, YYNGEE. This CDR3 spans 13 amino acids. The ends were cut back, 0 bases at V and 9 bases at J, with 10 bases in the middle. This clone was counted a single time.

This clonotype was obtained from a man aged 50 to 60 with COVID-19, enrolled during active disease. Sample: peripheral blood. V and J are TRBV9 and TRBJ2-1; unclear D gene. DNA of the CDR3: TGTGCCAGCAGCGTAGCTAGACGAGGTGAGCAGTTCTTC. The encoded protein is CASSVARRGEQFF. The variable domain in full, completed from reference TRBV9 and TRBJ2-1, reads DSGVTQTPKHLITATGQRVTLRCSPRSGDLSVYWYQQSLDQGLQFLIQYYNGEERAKGNILERFSAQQFPDLHSELNLSSLELGDSALYFCASSVARRGEQFFGPGTRLTVL.